Presented here are 21 T cell receptor beta chains from one specimen sequenced in a study of Graves' ophthalmopathy and Graves' hyperthyroidism. Amplification targeted the TCR beta CDR3 regions, with RNA transcripts as the source material. RT-PCR in the first round used HTBI primers; a second-round multiplex PCR followed. In TCRdb, the multiplex PCR reads were re-called with MiXCR into one record per CDR3 protein. The sample includes 450,000 or so distinct CDR3 sequences, approximately 14% of them seen just once. Sequencing input: blood. The receptors derive from a woman in her twenties or thirties with Graves' ophthalmopathy.

The J gene is TRBJ1-1, the V gene TRBV11-2; D is perhaps TRBD1 (5 bases). CDR3 length equals 15 residues. V was shortened by 0 bases and J by 6 bases, with 14 bases between the two germline ends. Per germline, CDR1 SGHAT and CDR2 FQNNGV. The CDR3 reads CASSLDEGGVAEAFF. The CDR3 DNA reads as TGTGCCAGCAGCTTAGATGAGGGAGGGGTCGCTGAAGCTTTCTTT.

This clonotype was counted at least ten times. This sequence joins TRBV11-1 and TRBJ2-7; the match to TRBD2 covers 9 bases. The trim removed 3 bases at V and 7 bases at J, leaving 10 bases unmatched. CDR3 size: 15 residues. The V gene's germline CDR1 is SGHAT and CDR2 FQDESV (reference sequence). In DNA form, the CDR3 reads TGTGCCAGCAGCTTGGAGCGGGGGGCTCACGTGGAGCAGTACTTC. Translated, it gives CASSLERGAHVEQYF.

This clonotype was recorded at least ten times. The chain links TRBV2 to TRBJ1-5; a possible D gene is TRBD1 (5 bases). CDR3 length: 14 amino acids. CDR1 and CDR2 (germline): SNHLY, FYNNEI. The V end was cut by 4 bases, the J end by 4 bases, with 11 bases between. The CDR3 reads CASSGGGWNQPQHF. CDR3 coding DNA: TGTGCCAGCAGTGGGGGCGGGTGGAATCAGCCCCAGCATTTT.

This clonotype was counted at least ten times. This chain connects TRBV9 to TRBJ1-5; D is unresolved. This CDR3 spans 13 amino acids. V was cut by 2 bases and J by 7 bases, with 10 bases left in between. Germline V gene data show CDR1 as SGDLS and CDR2 as YYNGEE. CDR3 loop: CASSVMVGQPQHF. For the CDR3, the DNA is TGTGCCAGCAGCGTTATGGTGGGACAGCCCCAGCATTTT.

Many counts were recorded for this clonotype. This chain uses TRBV6-2 or TRBV6-3 with TRBJ2-5, with 11 positions matching TRBD2. CDR3 length equals 16 residues. V was pared by 2 bases and J by 5 bases, with 7 bases of the junction left unmatched. Germline V gene sequence: CDR1 MNHEY, CDR2 SVGEGT. CDR3 in amino acids: CASSYVGTSGGETQYF. CDR3 bases: TGTGCCAGCAGTTACGTGGGTACTAGCGGGGGCGAGACCCAGTACTTC.

This clonotype came up many times. This chain joins TRBV30 and TRBJ2-7; TRBD1 matches at 8 bases. Germline CDR1 and CDR2: GTSNPN and SVGIG (reference sequence). V dropped 2 bases and J dropped 0; count of bases not matched to a gene: 9. The length of the CDR3 is 16 residues. CDR3 region: CAWSTKTGAGSYEQYF. The CDR3 nucleotides are TGTGCCTGGAGTACGAAGACAGGGGCCGGCTCCTACGAGCAGTACTTC.

In its sample, this clonotype was seen many times. A much larger clone lies one base from this, so it may be a read error. The rearrangement links TRBV28 to TRBJ1-1; 7 nucleotides agree with TRBD1. Looked up from germline, CDR1 is MDHEN and CDR2 is SYDVKM. There are 15 residues in the CDR3. The CDR3 region has the DNA TGTGCCAGCAGTCCGGAAACAGGGGCTAACACTGAAGCTTCCTTT. This sequence encodes CASSPETGANTEASF.

In its sample, this clonotype was seen many times. The chain recombines TRBV12-3 or TRBV12-4 with TRBJ1-5, with D maybe TRBD1 (6 bases). V was cut by 3 bases and J by 8 bases, with 17 bases left in between. The CDR3 runs 15 residues. CDR3: CASSFSLQGFEPQHF. Written as DNA, the CDR3 is TGTGCCAGCAGTTTTTCGCTTCAGGGGTTTGAGCCCCAGCATTTT.

This clonotype was seen many times. This chain links TRBV11-2 with TRBJ2-5, with 7 bases that match TRBD2. This CDR3 comprises 14 residues. Germline V gives CDR1 SGHAT, CDR2 FQNNGV. Trimming at V came to 6 bases and at J to 5 bases, leaving 9 bases not matched to a gene. The CDR3 DNA reads as TGTGCCAGCAGGTCGCGGACTAGTGCGGAGACCCAGTACTTC. Its translation: CASRSRTSAETQYF. The full variable domain, in which reference TRBV11-2 and TRBJ2-5 provide the parts outside the CDR3, is EAGVAQSPRYKIIEKRQSVAFWCNPISGHATLYWYQQILGQGPKLLIQFQNNGVVDDSQLPKDRFSAERLKGVDSTLKIQPAKLEDSAVYLCASRSRTSAETQYFGPGTRLLVL.

The gene calls are TRBV12-3 or TRBV12-4 and TRBJ1-3; D not resolved. The length of the CDR3 is 15 residues. V lost 1 base and J lost 2, with 9 bases in between. As DNA, the CDR3 is TGTGCCAGCAGTTTAGGAGGGCTAGCTGGAAACACCATATATTTT. The encoded protein is CASSLGGLAGNTIYF.

The CDR3 is CASSPHREGETQYF. Here the CDR3 DNA reads TGTGCCAGCAGCCCCCACAGGGAGGGGGAGACCCAGTACTTC. V gene TRBV6-1 combines with J gene TRBJ2-5; D might be TRBD2 (7 bases). The CDR3 runs to 14 residues. Germline CDR1 is MNHNS and CDR2 is SASEGT. V lost 6 bases and J lost 5, with 16 bases in between.

The chain uses TRBV3-1 and TRBJ1-2; TRBD1 might be the D (6 bases). This CDR3 spans 15 amino acids. CDR1 and CDR2 from the germline V gene are LGHDT and YNNKEL (reference sequence). Trimming stripped 0 bases from V and 4 bases from J, with 12 bases between. For the CDR3, the DNA is TGTGCCAGCAGCCAAGAAGTCCAGGGGACCTATGGCTACACCTTC. Amino acid sequence: CASSQEVQGTYGYTF. The full variable domain, completed using reference TRBV3-1 and TRBJ1-2, is DTAVSQTPKYLVTQMGNDKSIKCEQNLGHDTMYWYKQDSKKFLKIMFSYNNKELIINETVPNRFSPKSPDKAHLNLHINSLELGDSAVYFCASSQEVQGTYGYTFGSGTRLTVV.

This clonotype appeared many times. This chain links TRBV27 with TRBJ2-7, with 11 nucleotides matching TRBD2. CDR1 MNHEY and CDR2 SMNVEV come from the germline V gene (reference sequence). The length of the CDR3 is 15 residues. Trimming removed 4 bases from V and 3 bases from J; junction bases left unmatched: 5. The CDR3 reads CASSSPGLAVYEQYF. CDR3 nucleotide sequence: TGTGCCAGCAGTTCCCCGGGACTAGCGGTCTACGAGCAGTACTTC.

This clonotype was seen at least ten times. The chain combines TRBV6-1 with TRBJ2-7; 9 bases agree with TRBD1. V shed 5 bases and J 3 bases; nucleotides not matched to a gene: 11. Germline V gene data show CDR1 as MNHNS and CDR2 as SASEGT. There are 16 residues in the CDR3. CDR3 region: CASSQVGGQGVYEQYF. The CDR3 nucleotides read TGTGCCAGCAGTCAGGTGGGGGGACAGGGAGTCTACGAGCAGTACTTC.

The CDR3 nucleotides read TGTGCCAGCAGCCAAGGGTATTGGGGAGGTGAGACCCAGTACTTC. Residues: CASSQGYWGGETQYF. The chain has TRBV3-1 and TRBJ2-5; D might be TRBD2 (6 bases). Trimming cost V 1 base and J 5 bases, with 14 bases left between them. Germline-derived CDR1 and CDR2 are LGHDT and YNNKEL (reference sequence). CDR3 length: 15 residues.

The table lists this clonotype with a few counts. This chain joins TRBV20-1 and TRBJ2-7, with D perhaps given as TRBD1 or TRBD2 (5 bases each). The CDR3 covers 14 residues. V lost 6 bases and J lost 8, with 23 bases in between. Germline-derived CDR1 and CDR2 are DFQATT and SNEGSKA (reference sequence). This CDR3 is CSAPERPGTKQQYF. As DNA, the CDR3 is TGCAGTGCCCCGGAGCGCCCCGGGACGAAGCAGCAGTACTTC.

This clonotype was counted a few times. Here the CDR3 DNA reads TGTGCCTGGAGTGTAATCGGAGGGTTTACCACCGGGGAGCTGTTTTTT. Protein product: CAWSVIGGFTTGELFF. The rearrangement uses TRBV30 and TRBJ2-2; possible D gene TRBD2, 6 bases. CDR3 size: 16 residues. Germline V gene sequence: CDR1 GTSNPN, CDR2 SVGIG (reference sequence). V shed 0 bases and J shed 4 bases, with 15 bases lying between them.

This clonotype occurred many times. A far bigger clonotype differs at one base, so this is likely a read error. The rearrangement joins TRBV6-1 to TRBJ2-5; D not certain. Germline loops: CDR1 MNHNS, CDR2 SASEGT. There are 11 residues in the CDR3. This CDR3 is CASSLKETQCF. The CDR3 DNA reads TGTGCCAGCAGTCTGAAGGAGACCCAGTGCTTC.

In this sample, this clonotype turned up many times. The chain joins TRBV5-1 to TRBJ1-2; no reliable D call. The CDR3 totals 16 residues. Germline CDR1 SGHRS, CDR2 YFSETQ. The ends were cut back, 3 bases at V and 3 bases at J, with 18 bases in the middle. The CDR3, as DNA: TGCGCCAGCAGCTCAGGAGATGGGCTACCCCACTATGGCTACACCTTC. It is translated as CASSSGDGLPHYGYTF.

This clonotype was counted at least ten times. The gene calls are TRBV20-1 and TRBJ1-2; 7 bases are shared with TRBD1. V shed 4 bases and J 1 base; nucleotides not matched to a gene: 6. Germline V gene data show CDR1 as DFQATT and CDR2 as SNEGSKA (reference sequence). This CDR3 spans 14 amino acids. CDR3 in amino acids: CSANRGVNNYGYTF. Here the CDR3 DNA reads TGCAGTGCTAACAGGGGTGTAAATAACTATGGCTACACCTTC.

This clonotype was seen a handful of times. The J gene is TRBJ2-6, the V gene TRBV11-2, with TRBD1 as a possible D gene (6 bases). The length of the CDR3 is 17 residues. V was shortened by 4 bases and J by 2 bases, with 15 bases between the two germline ends. The germline V gene has CDR1 SGHAT and CDR2 FQNNGV. The CDR3 here is CASSSITGSPGANVLTF. For the CDR3, the DNA is TGTGCCAGCAGCTCGATCACAGGGTCCCCTGGGGCCAACGTCCTGACTTTC.